This TCR beta chain was sequenced for a study of shared clonotypes between healthy human individuals. Study observations and caveats: Sorted-subset sequencing was shown by rarefaction to be incomplete despite large depth. Investigators expected sequencing depth to affect clonotype sharing among donors. A reduction in generation probabilities was seen for non-shared clonotypes relative to those shared by all four donors.

Germline CDR1 MNHEY, CDR2 SMNVEV (reference sequence). With V trimmed by 5 bases and J by 3 bases, 3 bases remained unmatched. The CDR3 has 14 residues. The naive CD8 population came from CD45RO-negative cells selected for CCR7, without terminally differentiated effector memory CD45RA+ cells. Only in-frame clones appear in the TCRdb table, and some are missing; sequencing was by immunoSEQ multiplex PCR. The data contain roughly 550,000 clones, nearly 97% of them singletons. As concerns this clone: Its antigen is not known.

The specimen was naive CD8+ T cells sorted from blood. This TCR was recovered from a woman in her twenties or thirties in good health. The gene calls are TRBV27 and TRBJ2-7; 11 nucleotides agree with TRBD2. The DNA for the CDR3 is TGTGCCAGCAGTATCGGACTAGCGGGCTACGAGCAGTACTTC. Amino acids: CASSIGLAGYEQYF.